The 5 T cell receptor beta chains in this list originate from one sample, sequenced in a study of shared clonotypes between healthy human individuals. Profiling relied on immunoSEQ multiplex PCR, and the TCRdb table lists in-frame clones only, not all of them. The table has roughly 2.6 million clones, just over 90% seen once. The sample comprised naive CD4+ T cells sorted from blood. Subset reported: CD45RA+ positively selected. These receptor sequences come from a man between 18 and 35 years old in good health.

The chain uses TRBV5-1 and TRBJ2-1; the D gene could be TRBD1 or TRBD2 (5 bases each). Trimming pared 3 bases from V and 0 bases from J, leaving 25 bases between. Germline values: CDR1 SGHRS, CDR2 YFSETQ. CDR3 size: 20 residues. CDR3 amino acids: CASSWTLGAGLRGSYNEQFF. The CDR3 DNA sequence: TGCGCCAGCAGCTGGACCCTCGGGGCTGGTCTAAGAGGCTCCTACAATGAGCAGTTCTTC.

The genes are TRBV7-2 and TRBJ1-5; D remains unclear. There are 15 residues in the CDR3. Trimming took 1 base from V and 2 from J, leaving 9 bases between them. Germline loops: CDR1 SGHTA, CDR2 FQGNSA. The CDR3 DNA reads TGTGCCAGCAGCTTAGGTGTAGTTGGCAATCAGCCCCAGCATTTT. Translating gives CASSLGVVGNQPQHF. Together with reference TRBV7-2 and TRBJ1-5, the CDR3 gives the full variable domain: GAGVSQSPSNKVTEKGKDVELRCDPISGHTALYWYRQSLGQGLEFLIYFQGNSAPDKSGLPSDRFSAERTGGSVSTLTIQRTQQEDSAVYLCASSLGVVGNQPQHFGDGTRLSIL.

CDR3 DNA: TGTGCCAGCAGTCTATGGGGACTAGCGGGAGCCCACAATGAGCAGTTCTTC. Its protein is CASSLWGLAGAHNEQFF. This sequence joins TRBV27 and TRBJ2-1, with 14 bases lining up with TRBD2. In germline, CDR1 is MNHEY, CDR2 SMNVEV (reference sequence). Trimming took 5 bases from V and 5 from J; bases not matched to a gene: 8. This CDR3 has 17 residues.

The chain links TRBV7-2 to TRBJ2-7; 9 bases line up with TRBD2. Germline loops: CDR1 SGHTA, CDR2 FQGNSA. CDR3 size: 14 residues. With V trimmed by 7 bases and J by 6 bases, 10 bases remained unmatched. The CDR3 DNA sequence: TGTGCCAGCAACCCTAGCGGGGATTTCGGCGAGCAGTACTTC. Translation: CASNPSGDFGEQYF.

This chain uses TRBV5-6 with TRBJ2-7; D tentatively reads TRBD1 or TRBD2 (5 bases each). V gave up 4 bases and J gave up 0 bases, with 17 bases separating them. The CDR3 is made up of 16 amino acids. Germline CDR1 and CDR2: SGHDT and YYEEEE. The CDR3 protein is CASSPTGADHSYEQYF. For the CDR3, the DNA is TGTGCCAGCAGCCCCACCGGGGCGGATCACTCCTACGAGCAGTACTTC.